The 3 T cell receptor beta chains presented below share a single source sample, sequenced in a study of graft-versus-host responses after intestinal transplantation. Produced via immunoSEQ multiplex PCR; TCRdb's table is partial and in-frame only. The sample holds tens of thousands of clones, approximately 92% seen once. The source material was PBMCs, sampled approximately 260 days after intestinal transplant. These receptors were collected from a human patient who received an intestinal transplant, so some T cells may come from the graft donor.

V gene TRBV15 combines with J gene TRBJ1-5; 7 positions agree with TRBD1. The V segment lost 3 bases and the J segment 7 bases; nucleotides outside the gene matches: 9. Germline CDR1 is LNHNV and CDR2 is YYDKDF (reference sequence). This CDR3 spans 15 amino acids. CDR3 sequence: CATSRGRGLGQPQHF. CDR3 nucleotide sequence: TGTGCCACCAGCAGGGGGAGGGGGCTGGGACAGCCCCAGCATTTT.

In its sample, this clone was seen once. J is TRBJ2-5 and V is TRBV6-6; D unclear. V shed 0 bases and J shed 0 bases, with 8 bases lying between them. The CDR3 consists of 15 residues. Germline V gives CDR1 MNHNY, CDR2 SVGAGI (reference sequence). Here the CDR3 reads CASSYSNLNQETQYF. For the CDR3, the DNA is TGTGCCAGCAGTTACTCTAATCTAAACCAAGAGACCCAGTACTTC.

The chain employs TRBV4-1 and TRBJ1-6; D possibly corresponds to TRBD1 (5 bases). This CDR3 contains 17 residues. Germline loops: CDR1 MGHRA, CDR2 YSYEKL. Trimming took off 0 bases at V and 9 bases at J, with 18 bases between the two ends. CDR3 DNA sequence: TGCGCCAGCAGCCAAGATGAGCGGGCTATAAGGGGTTCACCCCTCCACTTT. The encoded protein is CASSQDERAIRGSPLHF.